This T cell receptor beta chain was profiled in a study of T cell repertoires in cytomegalovirus infection. About the research overall: Public TCR beta signatures were indicative of both CMV infection and a matching HLA type.

Study-level results: What dominated the ex vivo response were HLA-C-restricted CMV-specific TCR beta clonotypes.

MiXCR, applied by TCRdb to the reads, yields one record per CDR3 protein. The sample has roughly 920,000 distinct CDR3 sequences; less than 35% are singletons. Regarding this clonotype: Its antigen is still unknown.

V lost 1 base to trimming and J lost 5 bases, with 8 bases between them. This CDR3 comprises 12 residues. CDR1 DFQATT and CDR2 SNEGSKA come from the germline V gene (reference sequence). The J gene is TRBJ1-1, the V gene TRBV20-1, with D unresolved. Material: cultured CD8+ T cells from PBMCs, obtained from culture after CMV antigen stimulation. This clonotype originated in a human donor in good health (CMV status not recorded). Some clones in this sample may be carry-over from other donors' samples. CDR3 in amino acids: CSARVGETEAFF. The CDR3 DNA is TGCAGTGCTAGAGTTGGGGAAACTGAAGCTTTCTTT.